The clone carrying this TCR beta chain was recorded many times. The data originate from a study of T cells in Graves' hyperthyroidism and ophthalmopathy. Trimming cost V 0 bases and J 8 bases, with 17 bases left between them. This CDR3 has 15 amino acids. Germline CDR1 reads SQVTM; CDR2 reads ANQGSEA. Researchers took RNA transcripts and amplified the TCR beta CDR3 regions from them. The HTBI set primed first-round TCR CDR3 RT-PCR. TCRdb reprocessed the multiplex PCR reads via MiXCR and lists one record per CDR3 protein. This sample has a few hundred thousand distinct CDR3 sequences, with roughly 15% found just once.

Sequencing used blood. The rearrangement joins TRBV29-1 to TRBJ2-1; D may be TRBD1 (6 bases). The source is a woman in her thirties or forties with Graves' ophthalmopathy. CDR3 nucleotides: TGCAGCGTTGAAGATCCTGGACAGCCCGGGGATGAGCAGTTCTTC. Its translation: CSVEDPGQPGDEQFF.